Included here is one T cell receptor (beta chain) sequence, with context. Its antigen remains unidentified. The data originate from a study of T cell responses to AZD1222 COVID-19 vaccine. Broader study findings: Seropositivity was recorded at baseline in only 6 or 7 AZD1222 recipients. The reported proportion of spike-specific TCRs targeting unmutated variant regions was nearly half. Among vaccine-associated CD4 TCRs, coverage spanned spike, with dominance at 160-218 and 743-854. Clonal diversity was possibly underestimated; the donors were predominantly white British and more often female.

The method was immunoSEQ multiplex PCR; TCRdb's version includes in-frame clones alone and lacks a portion of them. The table lists about 96,000 clones, 89% of them singletons. The CDR3 is made up of 13 amino acids. Per germline, CDR1 SGHRS and CDR2 YFSETQ. V lost 5 bases and J lost 7; bases outside the gene matches: 8. The V and J genes are TRBV5-1 and TRBJ1-2; 7 bases align to TRBD1. Material: peripheral blood, obtained on day 0 of AZD1222 vaccination. The sequence came from an adult in good health. CDR3 in DNA: TGCGCCAGCAGATCCGACAGGGTTGCTGGCTACACCTTC. Translation: CASRSDRVAGYTF.